Only one count was recorded for the clone carrying this T cell receptor beta chain. V was clipped by 2 bases and J by 6 bases; unmatched bases: 6. Germline V lookup: CDR1 SQVTM, CDR2 ANQGSEA. The CDR3 sequence is 14 residues long. This sample was included in a study of T cell changes during pregnancy in multiple sclerosis. The repertoire was sequenced with immunoSEQ multiplex PCR; TCRdb's copy has only in-frame clones and lacks some. The table shows over 30,000 clones, with approximately 91% occurring only once. Material: CD4+ T cells from peripheral blood mononuclear cells, obtained in the third trimester of pregnancy. The clonotype was recovered from a female donor in good health, enrolled as a control in a pregnancy study. The chain is built from TRBV29-1 and TRBJ2-1, with 8 bases fitting TRBD2. The CDR3 DNA reads TGCAGCGTTGAACAAGCGGGGGTGGTCAATGAGCAGTTCTTC. This codes for CSVEQAGVVNEQFF.